This T cell receptor (beta chain) was captured by sequencing in a study of T cells after yellow fever vaccination. Whole-study context: Those fractions that held only low numbers of cells were prepared using the SMART-Seq v4 Ultra Low Input RNA kit. Findings of the study overall: A large majority of primary-vaccination clones showed up again after the booster (just under 97% CD4, 88% CD8).

The CDR3 length is 14 residues. Trimming removed 4 bases from V and 7 bases from J; junction bases left unmatched: 7. From germline, CDR1 is SGDLS and CDR2 YYNGEE. Of note for this clonotype: Its matching antigen is unknown.

From the 5' RACE reads, TCRdb called clonotypes with MiXCR, one entry per CDR3 protein. The sample has about 330,000 distinct CDR3 sequences, about 6.9% seen once; the top ten hold 15% to 20%. The chain is built from TRBV9 and TRBJ2-7, with 11 bases identical to TRBD2. The material was PBMCs, obtained more than 40 days after the first yellow fever vaccination. This receptor was taken from a man between 18 and 35 years old who received the YFV17D yellow fever vaccine. This chain's CDR3 is CASSLSGGAREQYF. DNA of the CDR3: TGTGCCAGCAGCCTTAGCGGGGGGGCGCGGGAGCAGTACTTC.